This TCR beta chain was profiled in a study of T cells in Graves' hyperthyroidism and ophthalmopathy. Notes on the study in general: Blood also contained most expanded thyroid clonotypes above 0.001.

After removal of 3 bases from V and 4 bases from J, the junction contained 5 bases not matched to a gene. The germline CDR1 and CDR2 sequences are KGHSH and LQKENI. CDR3 length: 14 amino acids. Ophthalmopathy patients showed a Clinical Activity Score of at least 3, NOSPECS grade of at least 4 and duration under 3 months. Diagnoses were established using clinical symptoms, serum thyroxine and TRAb, thyroid ultrasound and orbital computed tomography. TCR beta CDR3 region amplification was performed from RNA transcripts. HTBI primers were the set used in a first-round RT-PCR of the TCR CDR3. TCRdb reanalysed the multiplex PCR reads using MiXCR and keeps one entry per CDR3 protein. The sample holds almost 500,000 distinct CDR3 sequences; around a fifth are singletons and the top ten take roughly 49%. Note on this clonotype: Its cognate antigen is unknown.

The rearrangement joins TRBV18 to TRBJ2-7; 8 nucleotides align to TRBD1. Material for sequencing was blood. This receptor was taken from a woman in her 70s with Graves' ophthalmopathy. CDR3: CASSPQGAGYEQYF. CDR3 DNA sequence: TGTGCCAGCTCACCCCAGGGGGCAGGGTACGAGCAGTACTTC.